This TCR beta chain emerged from a study of blood T cell repertoires in COVID-19. Study context: Researchers got acute and convalescent COVID-19 samples from the United States, Italy and Spain. T cells, B-cell-depleted T cells, or PBMCs provided the cDNA or gDNA that served as material.

Germline CDR1 LNHDA, CDR2 SQIVND (reference sequence). V dropped 5 bases and J dropped 2; count of bases not matched to a gene: 7. The CDR3 is 16 residues long. Per the original data handling: For nucleated cells, counts were estimated from reference gene primer amplification. Generated by immunoSEQ multiplex PCR, the TCRdb table keeps only in-frame clones and is missing some. The D gene and trimming were derived from the DNA, and the V and J assignments and clone size from that table. The data contain more than 75,000 clones, around 88% of them seen just once; the ten biggest clones take up around 8.1%. Only one count was recorded for this clone.

The chain joins TRBV19 to TRBJ2-5; 11 positions match TRBD2. The sample taken for sequencing was peripheral blood. This TCR was sampled from a woman in her seventies with acute or convalescent COVID-19. This CDR3 reads CASSLTGTSGQETQYF. DNA of the CDR3: TGTGCCAGTAGTCTAACCGGGACTAGCGGTCAAGAGACCCAGTACTTC.